One sample yielded the 20 T cell receptor beta chains listed below, sequenced in a study of blood T cell repertoires in COVID-19. Some clones are missing from TCRdb's copy, which holds only in-frame ones; the method was immunoSEQ multiplex PCR. The sample holds 150,000 to 200,000 clones, 70% to 90% seen once. Material: peripheral blood. Receptor source: a woman aged 55-70 years with COVID-19, enrolled during active disease.

The rearrangement uses TRBV10-3 and TRBJ2-3, with D possibly TRBD2 on 5 matching bases. This CDR3 is 13 amino acids long. Deletions cut 6 bases from V and 1 base from J, with 8 bases between. The V gene's germline CDR1 is ENHRY and CDR2 SYGVKD. The CDR3 sequence is CAIRAVGTDTQYF. CDR3 nucleotides: TGTGCCATCAGAGCGGTGGGCACAGATACGCAGTATTTT.

The chain joins TRBV30 to TRBJ2-7; 8 bases map to TRBD2. The CDR3 has 13 residues. CDR1 and CDR2 from the germline V gene are GTSNPN and SVGIG (reference sequence). J lost 4 bases, V lost 6 bases, and 8 bases had no gene match. This chain's CDR3 is CACSGTRGYEQYF. CDR3 bases: TGTGCCTGCTCCGGGACTAGGGGATACGAGCAGTACTTC. Drawing the rest from reference TRBV30 and TRBJ2-7, the complete variable domain is SQTIHQWPATLVQPVGSPLSLECTVEGTSNPNLYWYRQAAGRGLQLLFYSVGIGQISSEVPQNLSASRPQDRQFILSSKKLLLSDSGFYLCACSGTRGYEQYFGPGTRLTVT.

This rearrangement joins TRBV9 to TRBJ1-2; possibly TRBD1 for D (6 bases). Germline CDR1 SGDLS, CDR2 YYNGEE. CDR3 length: 14 residues. Trimming left V 4 bases short and J 5 bases short, with 15 bases between. The CDR3: CASSFQTGPYGYTF. CDR3 coding DNA: TGTGCCAGCAGCTTCCAAACAGGGCCTTATGGCTACACCTTC.

The DNA of the CDR3 is TGTGCCAGCAGCTTATTAGGGACGGGACACGATACGCAGTATTTT. It is translated as CASSLLGTGHDTQYF. The rearrangement joins TRBV7-9 to TRBJ2-3; D may be TRBD1 (6 bases). The CDR3 spans 15 residues. V dropped 2 bases and J dropped 6 bases, with 15 bases sitting between them. Germline values: CDR1 SEHNR, CDR2 FQNEAQ (reference sequence).

The rearrangement joins TRBV5-6 to TRBJ2-7; D is possibly TRBD1 (6 bases). CDR1 is SGHDT and CDR2 is YYEEEE in the germline V gene. The CDR3 totals 12 residues. Trimming took off 3 bases at V and 9 bases at J, with 13 bases between the two ends. In DNA, the CDR3 is TGTGCCAGCAGCTCATACAGGGTTGCGCAGTACTTC. Protein sequence: CASSSYRVAQYF.

The sample holds one count of this clone. V is TRBV4-3 and J is TRBJ2-2, with TRBD2 matching over 8 bases. CDR1 LGHNA and CDR2 YSLEER come from the germline V gene. This CDR3 is 17 amino acids long. With 3 bases clipped from V and 0 bases from J, the junction kept 6 bases outside the gene matches. DNA for the CDR3: TGCGCCAGCAGCCATTTAGCGGGAATAGCGAACACCGGGGAGCTGTTTTTT. It codes for CASSHLAGIANTGELFF.

The V gene is TRBV19, the J gene TRBJ2-1; TRBD2 is a possible D gene (5 bases). The CDR3 totals 18 residues. Germline V gives CDR1 LNHDA, CDR2 SQIVND (reference sequence). V lost 5 bases to trimming and J lost 0 bases, with 20 bases between them. The CDR3 sequence is CASSLFPPATSSYNEQFF. CDR3 sequence (DNA): TGTGCCAGTAGTTTATTCCCGCCAGCAACTAGCTCCTACAATGAGCAGTTCTTC.

This clone was seen just once. The genes are TRBV7-2 and TRBJ1-2; D is undetermined. There are 14 residues in the CDR3. Germline loops: CDR1 SGHTA, CDR2 FQGNSA. The ends were cut back, 1 base at V and 8 bases at J, with 14 bases in the middle. The CDR3 sequence is CASSLGRALGGYTF. The CDR3 DNA sequence: TGTGCCAGCAGCTTAGGGCGGGCCTTAGGCGGCTACACCTTC. Drawing the rest from reference TRBV7-2 and TRBJ1-2, the complete variable domain is GAGVSQSPSNKVTEKGKDVELRCDPISGHTALYWYRQSLGQGLEFLIYFQGNSAPDKSGLPSDRFSAERTGGSVSTLTIQRTQQEDSAVYLCASSLGRALGGYTFGSGTRLTVV.

This rearrangement joins TRBV19 to TRBJ2-1; 9 positions agree with TRBD1. From germline, CDR1 is LNHDA and CDR2 SQIVND (reference sequence). This CDR3 is built from 14 residues. Losses at the gene ends were 6 bases for V and 8 bases for J; bases not matched to a gene: 8. CDR3 DNA: TGTGCCAGTAGGACGGGACAGGGTGCGGATGAGCAGTTCTTC. It specifies CASRTGQGADEQFF.

The chain employs TRBV5-1 and TRBJ2-3; 13 bases align to TRBD2. This CDR3 spans 15 amino acids. V lost 4 bases, J lost 5 bases, and 4 bases stayed unmatched. The V gene's germline CDR1 is SGHRS and CDR2 YFSETQ. The CDR3 spells CASSPGLAGVDTQYF. The CDR3 DNA is TGCGCCAGCAGCCCCGGACTAGCGGGGGTAGATACGCAGTATTTT.

This chain links TRBV3-1 (or the pseudogene TRBV3-2) with TRBJ1-4, with 7 positions matching TRBD1. The V and J ends lost 4 bases and 8 bases, in that order; junction bases with no gene match: 7. The CDR3 length is 14 residues. CDR1 and CDR2 (germline): LGHDT, YNNKEL (reference sequence). CDR3 in DNA: TGTGCCAGCAGCCGGGGGACAGTTGGGGAAAAACTGTTTTTT. This codes for CASSRGTVGEKLFF.

The rearrangement joins TRBV4-3 to TRBJ2-4, with D unresolved. Trimming removed 4 bases from V and 0 bases from J, with 22 bases in between. CDR1 is LGHNA and CDR2 is YSLEER in the germline V gene. CDR3 size: 19 residues. CDR3 in amino acids: CASSLDPPGASPAKNIQYF. The CDR3 nucleotides read TGCGCCAGCAGCCTTGACCCGCCAGGTGCTTCACCAGCCAAAAACATTCAGTACTTC.

The V gene is TRBV30, the J gene TRBJ1-2; 10 bases match TRBD1. CDR1 is GTSNPN, CDR2 SVGIG, per germline (reference sequence). V lost 3 bases and J lost 5; bases outside the gene matches: 3. The CDR3 consists of 13 residues. The CDR3 here is CAWSRDRGYGYTF. The CDR3 DNA sequence: TGTGCCTGGAGCCGGGACAGGGGTTATGGCTACACCTTC. The full variable domain, with the rest looked up from reference TRBV30 and TRBJ1-2, is SQTIHQWPATLVQPVGSPLSLECTVEGTSNPNLYWYRQAAGRGLQLLFYSVGIGQISSEVPQNLSASRPQDRQFILSSKKLLLSDSGFYLCAWSRDRGYGYTFGSGTRLTVV.

This clone was seen just once. The rearrangement uses TRBV28 and TRBJ2-7, with 8 bases aligning to TRBD1. The CDR3 sequence is 14 residues long. Germline CDR1 MDHEN, CDR2 SYDVKM. V shed 8 bases, J shed 0 bases, and the junction held 6 bases outside the gene matches. CDR3 protein: CASGGQGGSYEQYF. In nucleotides, the CDR3 is TGTGCCAGCGGAGGACAGGGTGGCTCCTACGAGCAGTACTTC.

The chain couples TRBV28 to TRBJ1-4; 7 bases match TRBD1. J was trimmed by 2 bases and V by 3 bases; bases with no gene match: 9. This CDR3 has 17 residues. CDR1 and CDR2 from the germline V gene are MDHEN and SYDVKM. Here the CDR3 reads CASSFPTGSRTNEKLFF. DNA of the CDR3: TGTGCCAGCAGTTTCCCGACAGGGTCAAGGACTAATGAAAAACTGTTTTTT. Drawing the rest from reference TRBV28 and TRBJ1-4, the complete variable domain is DVKVTQSSRYLVKRTGEKVFLECVQDMDHENMFWYRQDPGLGLRLIYFSYDVKMKEKGDIPEGYSVSREKKERFSLILESASTNQTSMYLCASSFPTGSRTNEKLFFGSGTQLSVL.

The CDR3 spells CAWSVGGASNQPQHF. The CDR3 DNA sequence: TGTGCCTGGAGTGTAGGTGGGGCTAGCAATCAGCCCCAGCATTTT. The chain links TRBV30 to TRBJ1-5, with D possibly TRBD1 on 5 matching bases. The CDR3 is 15 amino acids. CDR1 is GTSNPN, CDR2 SVGIG, per germline (reference sequence). V was shortened by 0 bases and J by 0 bases, with 9 bases between the two germline ends. Together with reference TRBV30 and TRBJ1-5, the CDR3 gives the full variable domain: SQTIHQWPATLVQPVGSPLSLECTVEGTSNPNLYWYRQAAGRGLQLLFYSVGIGQISSEVPQNLSASRPQDRQFILSSKKLLLSDSGFYLCAWSVGGASNQPQHFGDGTRLSIL.

The chain recombines TRBV9 with TRBJ2-3; 9 positions match TRBD2. Trimming took 3 bases from V and 0 from J; bases not matched to a gene: 5. The CDR3 sequence is 16 residues long. From germline, CDR1 is SGDLS and CDR2 YYNGEE. CDR3 in amino acids: CASSGWTSASTDTQYF. In nucleotides, the CDR3 is TGTGCCAGCAGCGGTTGGACTAGCGCTAGCACAGATACGCAGTATTTT.

V usage is TRBV6-2 or TRBV6-3 and J usage is TRBJ2-1; D not certain. The CDR3 extends over 15 amino acids. Germline CDR1 and CDR2: MNHEY and SVGEGT. Trimming cost V 6 bases and J 0 bases, with 12 bases left between them. The CDR3 DNA reads TGTGCCAGCAGGCCTCGAGAGAACTCCTACAATGAGCAGTTCTTC. This encodes CASRPRENSYNEQFF.

The genes are TRBV19 and TRBJ1-5; 7 positions match TRBD1. This CDR3 spans 15 amino acids. Germline CDR1 and CDR2: LNHDA and SQIVND (reference sequence). Trimming took 3 bases from V and 0 from J; bases not matched to a gene: 2. As DNA, the CDR3 is TGTGCCAGTAGTATGGGACAGTATAGCAATCAGCCCCAGCATTTT. Translated, it gives CASSMGQYSNQPQHF.

The table lists this clone with a count of one. The chain has TRBV9 and TRBJ1-2; D gene unclear. Germline CDR1 and CDR2: SGDLS and YYNGEE. The CDR3 totals 14 residues. Trimming removed 0 bases at V and 4 bases at J, with 10 bases between. CDR3 DNA sequence: TGTGCCAGCAGCGTAGCGGAGGGTCTCTATGGCTACACCTTC. It is translated as CASSVAEGLYGYTF. The full variable domain, completed using reference TRBV9 and TRBJ1-2, is DSGVTQTPKHLITATGQRVTLRCSPRSGDLSVYWYQQSLDQGLQFLIQYYNGEERAKGNILERFSAQQFPDLHSELNLSSLELGDSALYFCASSVAEGLYGYTFGSGTRLTVV.